Listed here are 3 T cell receptor beta chains from one sample, sequenced in a study of shared clonotypes between healthy human individuals. Method: immunoSEQ multiplex PCR; TCRdb's copy keeps in-frame clones and lacks some. The sample shows about 2 million clones, 85% to 95% of them seen only once. The sequencing input was naive CD4+ T cells sorted from blood. Subset of the sample: CD45RA+ positively selected. The origin of the receptors is a man younger than 35 in good health.

This CDR3 reads CASSLQGLKTSTDTQYF. The CDR3 nucleotides are TGTGCCAGCAGCTTACAAGGGCTAAAAACTAGCACAGATACGCAGTATTTT. The chain links TRBV11-2 to TRBJ2-3; D is unresolved. Germline values: CDR1 SGHAT, CDR2 FQNNGV. The CDR3 covers 17 residues. Trimming took off 2 bases at V and 0 bases at J, with 15 bases between the two ends.

The genes are TRBV9 and TRBJ2-2; 11 bases fit TRBD1. The V and J ends lost 3 bases and 4 bases, in that order; junction bases with no gene match: 5. This CDR3 has 16 amino acids. Germline CDR1 reads SGDLS; CDR2 reads YYNGEE. CDR3 in DNA: TGTGCCAGCAGCGGACCGGGACAGGGGGTCACCGGGGAGCTGTTTTTT. Encoded protein: CASSGPGQGVTGELFF.

CDR3 DNA: TGCGCCAGCAGCTTCGGCGGACTCGACTATGGCTACACCTTC. Residues: CASSFGGLDYGYTF. This chain joins TRBV5-1 and TRBJ1-2; no clear D. Germline lookup yields CDR1 SGHRS and CDR2 YFSETQ. Trimming took off 2 bases at V and 3 bases at J, with 11 bases between the two ends. This CDR3 has 14 residues.